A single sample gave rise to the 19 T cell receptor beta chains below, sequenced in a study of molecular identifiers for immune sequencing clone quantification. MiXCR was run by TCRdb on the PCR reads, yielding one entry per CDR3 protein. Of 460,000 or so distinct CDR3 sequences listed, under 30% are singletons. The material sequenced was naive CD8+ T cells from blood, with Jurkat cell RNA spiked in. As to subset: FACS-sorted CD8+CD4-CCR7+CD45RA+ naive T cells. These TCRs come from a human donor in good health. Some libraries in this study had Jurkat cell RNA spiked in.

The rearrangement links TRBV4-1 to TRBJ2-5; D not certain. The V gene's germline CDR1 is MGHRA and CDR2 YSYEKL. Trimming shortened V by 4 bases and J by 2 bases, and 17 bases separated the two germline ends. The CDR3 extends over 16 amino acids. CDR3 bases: TGCGCCAGCAGCCCAGGAATTAGGGCCGATCAAGAGACCCAGTACTTC. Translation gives CASSPGIRADQETQYF.

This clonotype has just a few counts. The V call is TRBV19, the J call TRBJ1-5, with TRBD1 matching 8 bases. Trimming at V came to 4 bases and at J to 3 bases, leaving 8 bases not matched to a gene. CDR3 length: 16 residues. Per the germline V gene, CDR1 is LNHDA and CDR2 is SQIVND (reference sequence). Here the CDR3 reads CASSTGDRGYNQPQHF. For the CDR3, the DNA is TGTGCCAGTAGTACGGGAGACAGGGGCTACAATCAGCCCCAGCATTTT.

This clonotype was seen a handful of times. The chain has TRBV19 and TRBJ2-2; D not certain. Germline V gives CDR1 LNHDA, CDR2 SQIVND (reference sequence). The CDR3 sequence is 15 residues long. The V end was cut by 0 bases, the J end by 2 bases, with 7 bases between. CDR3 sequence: CASSIEGFNTGELFF. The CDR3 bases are TGTGCCAGTAGTATAGAAGGGTTCAACACCGGGGAGCTGTTTTTT.

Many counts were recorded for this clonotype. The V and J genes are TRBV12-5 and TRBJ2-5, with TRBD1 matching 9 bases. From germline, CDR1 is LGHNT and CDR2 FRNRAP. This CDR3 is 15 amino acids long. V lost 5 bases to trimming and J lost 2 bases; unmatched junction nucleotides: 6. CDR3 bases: TGTGCTAGTGGTGAAGGACAGGGGACACAAGAGACCCAGTACTTC. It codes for CASGEGQGTQETQYF. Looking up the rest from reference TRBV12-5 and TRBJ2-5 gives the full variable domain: DARVTQTPRHKVTEMGQEVTMRCQPILGHNTVFWYRQTMMQGLELLAYFRNRAPLDDSGMPKDRFSAEMPDATLATLKIQPSEPRDSAVYFCASGEGQGTQETQYFGPGTRLLVL.

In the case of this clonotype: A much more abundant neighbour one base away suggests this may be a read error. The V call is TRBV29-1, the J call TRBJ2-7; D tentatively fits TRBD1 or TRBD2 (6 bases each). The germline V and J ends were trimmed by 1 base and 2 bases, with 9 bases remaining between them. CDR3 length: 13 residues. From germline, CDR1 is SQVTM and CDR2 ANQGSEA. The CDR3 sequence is CSVEGRGPYEQYF. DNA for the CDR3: TGCAGCGTTGAAGGACGGGGGCCCTACGAGCAGTACTTC.

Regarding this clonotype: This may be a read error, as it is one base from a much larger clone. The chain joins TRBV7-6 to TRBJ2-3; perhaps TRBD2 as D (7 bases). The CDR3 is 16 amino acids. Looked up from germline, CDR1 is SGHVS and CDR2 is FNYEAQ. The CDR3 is CASSLKDWGGPDTRYF. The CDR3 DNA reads TGTGCCAGCAGCTTAAAAGATTGGGGGGGGCCAGATACGCGGTATTTT.

This CDR3 is CASSLSTTYGYTF. DNA of the CDR3: TGTGCCAGCAGTTTGAGTACTACGTATGGCTACACCTTC. The chain combines TRBV27 with TRBJ1-2, with D unclear. The CDR3 contains 13 residues. The germline gives CDR1 MNHEY, CDR2 SMNVEV (reference sequence). The ends were cut back, 3 bases at V and 5 bases at J, with 10 bases in the middle.

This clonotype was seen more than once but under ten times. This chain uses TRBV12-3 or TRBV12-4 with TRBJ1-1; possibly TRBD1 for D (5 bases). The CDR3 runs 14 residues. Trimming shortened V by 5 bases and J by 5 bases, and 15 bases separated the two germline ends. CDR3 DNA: TGTGCCAGCAGTCCCATCCAGGGCATGACTGAAGCTTTCTTT. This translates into CASSPIQGMTEAFF.

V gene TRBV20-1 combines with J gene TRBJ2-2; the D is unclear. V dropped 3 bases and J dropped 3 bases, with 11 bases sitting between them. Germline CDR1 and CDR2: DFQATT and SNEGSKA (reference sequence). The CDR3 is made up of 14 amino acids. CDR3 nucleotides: TGCAGTGCTAGTGGTGAACGGGACACCGGGGAGCTGTTTTTT. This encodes CSASGERDTGELFF.

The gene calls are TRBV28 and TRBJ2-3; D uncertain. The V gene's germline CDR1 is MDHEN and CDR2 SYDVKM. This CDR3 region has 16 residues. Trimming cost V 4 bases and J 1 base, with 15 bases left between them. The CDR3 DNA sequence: TGTGCCAGCAGTTCTACGACCCTCCGGGGCACAGATACGCAGTATTTT. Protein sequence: CASSSTTLRGTDTQYF.

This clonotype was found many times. The CDR3 spells CASSQEYTGGLTEAFF. The CDR3 nucleotides are TGCGCCAGCAGCCAAGAATATACAGGGGGCTTGACTGAAGCTTTCTTT. This chain joins TRBV4-1 and TRBJ1-1, with 9 bases aligning to TRBD1. J lost 5 bases, V lost 0 bases, and 7 bases had no gene match. CDR1 and CDR2 from the germline V gene are MGHRA and YSYEKL. The CDR3 length is 16 residues.

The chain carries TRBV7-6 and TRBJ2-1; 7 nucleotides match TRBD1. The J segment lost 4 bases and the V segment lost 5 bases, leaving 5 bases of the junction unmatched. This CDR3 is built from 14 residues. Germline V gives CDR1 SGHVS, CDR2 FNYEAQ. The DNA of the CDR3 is TGTGCCAGCAGCCACGGACAGGCTTACAATGAGCAGTTCTTC. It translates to CASSHGQAYNEQFF. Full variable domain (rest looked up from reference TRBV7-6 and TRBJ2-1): GAGVSQSPRYKVTKRGQDVALRCDPISGHVSLYWYRQALGQGPEFLTYFNYEAQQDKSGLPNDRFSAERPEGSISTLTIQRTEQRDSAMYRCASSHGQAYNEQFFGPGTRLTVL.

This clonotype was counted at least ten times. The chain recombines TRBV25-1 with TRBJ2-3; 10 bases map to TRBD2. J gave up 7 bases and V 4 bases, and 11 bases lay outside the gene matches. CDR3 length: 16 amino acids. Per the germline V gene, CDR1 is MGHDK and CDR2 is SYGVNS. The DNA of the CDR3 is TGTGCCAGCAGTGGCCCTACTAGCGGGGAATGGAATACGCAGTATTTT. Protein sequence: CASSGPTSGEWNTQYF.

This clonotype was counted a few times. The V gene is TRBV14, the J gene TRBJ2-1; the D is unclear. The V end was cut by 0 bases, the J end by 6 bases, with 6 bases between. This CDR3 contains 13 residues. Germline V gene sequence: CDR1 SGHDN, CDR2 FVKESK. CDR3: CASSQDHRNEQFF. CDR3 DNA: TGTGCCAGCAGCCAAGATCACCGCAATGAGCAGTTCTTC.

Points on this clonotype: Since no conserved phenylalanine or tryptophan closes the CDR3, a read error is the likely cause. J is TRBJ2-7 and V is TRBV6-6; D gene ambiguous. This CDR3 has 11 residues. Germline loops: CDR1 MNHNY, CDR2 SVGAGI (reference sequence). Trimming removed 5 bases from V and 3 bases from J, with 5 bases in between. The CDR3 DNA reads TGTGCCAGCAGTCCCGACTACGAGCAGTACCTC. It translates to CASSPDYEQYL.

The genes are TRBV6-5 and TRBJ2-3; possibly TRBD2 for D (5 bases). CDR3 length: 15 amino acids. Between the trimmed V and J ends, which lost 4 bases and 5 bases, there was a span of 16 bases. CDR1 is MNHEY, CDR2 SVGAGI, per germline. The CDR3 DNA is TGTGCCAGCAGTTTCCTGGAGGTGGGTGGAGATACGCAGTATTTT. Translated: CASSFLEVGGDTQYF.

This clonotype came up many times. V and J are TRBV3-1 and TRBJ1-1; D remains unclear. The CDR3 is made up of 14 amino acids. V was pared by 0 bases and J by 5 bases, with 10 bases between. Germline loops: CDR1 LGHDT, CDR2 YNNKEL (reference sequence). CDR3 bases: TGTGCCAGCAGCCAAGAATCGGGGTTTACTGAAGCTTTCTTT. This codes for CASSQESGFTEAFF.

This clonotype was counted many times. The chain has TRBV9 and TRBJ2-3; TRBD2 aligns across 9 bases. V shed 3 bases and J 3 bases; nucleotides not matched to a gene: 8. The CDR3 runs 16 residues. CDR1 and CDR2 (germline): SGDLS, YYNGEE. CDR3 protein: CASSGRSGLATDTQYF. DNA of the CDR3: TGTGCCAGCAGCGGTAGGTCAGGACTAGCGACAGATACGCAGTATTTT. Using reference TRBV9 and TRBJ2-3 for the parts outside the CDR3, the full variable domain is DSGVTQTPKHLITATGQRVTLRCSPRSGDLSVYWYQQSLDQGLQFLIQYYNGEERAKGNILERFSAQQFPDLHSELNLSSLELGDSALYFCASSGRSGLATDTQYFGPGTRLTVL.

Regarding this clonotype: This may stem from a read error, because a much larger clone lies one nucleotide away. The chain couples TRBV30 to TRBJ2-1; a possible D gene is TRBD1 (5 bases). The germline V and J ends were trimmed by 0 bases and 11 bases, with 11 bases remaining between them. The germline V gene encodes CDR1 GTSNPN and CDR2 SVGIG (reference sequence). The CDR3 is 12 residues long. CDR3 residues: CAWSVWGDKQFF. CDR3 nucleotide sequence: TGTGCCTGGAGTGTCTGGGGCGATAAGCAGTTCTTC.